The sequence of this T cell receptor beta chain was determined in a study of shared clonotypes between healthy human individuals. The protocol was immunoSEQ multiplex PCR, while the TCRdb copy is restricted to in-frame clones and leaves out a portion. The sample yields hundreds of thousands of clones, about 78% seen once. CDR1 is SGHNT and CDR2 is YYREEE in the germline V gene (reference sequence). The CDR3 sequence is 15 residues long. V was shortened by 5 bases and J by 5 bases, with 18 bases between the two germline ends. Specimen: memory CD4+ T cells sorted from blood. Subset denoted: CD45RA-negative fraction. The sequence came from a woman aged 25 to 45 in good health. The chain has TRBV5-4 and TRBJ2-3, with D tentatively TRBD1 or TRBD2 (5 bases each). The CDR3 coding sequence is TGTGCCAGCAGGAATCGGTGGGAGAGGGGAGATACGCAGTATTTT. Translated, it gives CASRNRWERGDTQYF.